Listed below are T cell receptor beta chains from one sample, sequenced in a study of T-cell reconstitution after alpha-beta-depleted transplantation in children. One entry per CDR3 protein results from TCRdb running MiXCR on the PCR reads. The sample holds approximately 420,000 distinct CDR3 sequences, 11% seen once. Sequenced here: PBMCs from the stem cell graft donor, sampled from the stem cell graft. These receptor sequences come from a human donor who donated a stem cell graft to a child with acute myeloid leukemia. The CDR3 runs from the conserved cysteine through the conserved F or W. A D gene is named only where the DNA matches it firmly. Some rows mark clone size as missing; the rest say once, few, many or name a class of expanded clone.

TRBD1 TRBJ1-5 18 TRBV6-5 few CASSYTPPGGASNQPQHF TGTGCCAGCAGTTACACACCCCCAGGGGGTGCGAGCAATCAGCCCCAGCATTTT
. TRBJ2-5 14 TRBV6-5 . CASSWSNKGETQYF TGTGCCAGCAGTTGGTCCAACAAGGGAGAGACCCAGTACTTC
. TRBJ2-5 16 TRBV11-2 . CASSFQLAGGRETQYF TGTGCCAGCAGCTTCCAACTAGCAGGGGGGCGAGAGACCCAGTACTTC
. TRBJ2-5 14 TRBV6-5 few CASSYSRQEETQYF TGTGCCAGCAGTTACTCGAGACAAGAAGAGACCCAGTACTTC
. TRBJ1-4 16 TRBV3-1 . CASSQDSGTGSERLFF TGTGCCAGCAGCCAAGATTCCGGCACAGGGAGTGAAAGACTGTTTTTT
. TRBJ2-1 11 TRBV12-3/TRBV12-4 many CASTLGNEQFF TGTGCCAGCACCCTGGGGAATGAGCAGTTCTTC
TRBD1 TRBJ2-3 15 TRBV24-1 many CATSDRGQGMDTQYF TGTGCCACCAGTGACCGCGGACAGGGTATGGATACGCAGTATTTT
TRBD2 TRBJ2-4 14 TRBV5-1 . CASSLGGGASIQYF TGCGCCAGCAGCTTGGGCGGGGGGGCCTCCATTCAGTACTTC
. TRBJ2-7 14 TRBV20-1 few CSARRLEVFGEQYF TGCAGTGCTAGAAGACTAGAAGTATTCGGCGAGCAGTACTTC
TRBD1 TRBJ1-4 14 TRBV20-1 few CSAQYRGHNEKLFF TGCAGTGCTCAGTACAGGGGGCATAATGAAAAACTGTTTTTT
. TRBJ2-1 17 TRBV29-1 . CSGGGRLAHVSRHEQFF TGCAGCGGTGGGGGTCGTCTAGCGCATGTTTCTAGGCATGAGCAGTTCTTC
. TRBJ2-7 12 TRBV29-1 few CSVGDPRYEQYF TGCAGCGTGGGGGACCCAAGGTACGAGCAGTACTTC
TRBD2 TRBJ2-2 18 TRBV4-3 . CASSQYTSGRAGTGELFF TGCGCCAGCAGCCAGTATACTAGCGGGAGGGCCGGCACCGGGGAGCTGTTTTTT
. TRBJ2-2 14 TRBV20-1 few CSARDPLETGELFF TGCAGTGCTAGAGATCCTTTGGAAACCGGGGAGCTGTTTTTT
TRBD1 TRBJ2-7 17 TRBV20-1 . CSASPDRGLGRSYEQYF TGCAGTGCTAGCCCCGACAGGGGCTTGGGGAGGTCCTACGAGCAGTACTTC
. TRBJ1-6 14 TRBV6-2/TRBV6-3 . CASSYRIGDSPLHF TGTGCCAGCAGTTACAGGATTGGGGACTCACCCCTCCACTTT
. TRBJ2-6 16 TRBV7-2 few CASSFSGTAGANVLTF TGTGCCAGCAGCTTCTCCGGGACGGCTGGGGCCAACGTCCTGACTTTC
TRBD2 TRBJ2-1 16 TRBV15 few CATSRDRIAGDREQFF TGTGCCACCAGCAGAGATAGAATAGCGGGAGACCGTGAGCAGTTCTTC
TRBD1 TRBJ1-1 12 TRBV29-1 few CSVPRQGGEAFF TGCAGCGTTCCCCGACAGGGTGGCGAAGCTTTCTTT
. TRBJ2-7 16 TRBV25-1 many CASSESHQERVNEQYF TGTGCCAGCAGTGAATCCCACCAGGAGCGGGTGAACGAGCAGTACTTC
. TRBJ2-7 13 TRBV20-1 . CSALSGLIYEQYF TGCAGTGCCTTGAGCGGGCTGATCTACGAGCAGTACTTC
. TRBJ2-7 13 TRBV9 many CASSAALLGEQYF TGTGCCAGCAGCGCAGCCCTTCTTGGGGAGCAGTACTTC
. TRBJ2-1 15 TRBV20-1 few CSASAVVRGGNEQFF TGCAGTGCTAGTGCCGTCGTGAGGGGGGGTAATGAGCAGTTCTTC
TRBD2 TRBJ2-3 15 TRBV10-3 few CAISKTSGATDTQYF TGTGCCATCAGTAAGACTAGCGGAGCCACAGATACGCAGTATTTT
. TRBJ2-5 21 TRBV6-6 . CASSGGRVLGYTFGSGETQYF .
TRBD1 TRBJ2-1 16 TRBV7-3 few CASSLGPRDRGIEQFF TGTGCCAGCAGCTTAGGCCCTAGGGACAGGGGAATTGAGCAGTTCTTC
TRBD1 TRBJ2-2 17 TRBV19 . CASSTGTGGTNTGELFF TGTGCCAGTAGTACCGGGACAGGGGGTACAAACACCGGGGAGCTGTTTTTT
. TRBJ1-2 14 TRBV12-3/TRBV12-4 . CASSLGGAKYGYTF TGTGCCAGCAGTTTGGGGGGGGCCAAGTATGGCTACACCTTC
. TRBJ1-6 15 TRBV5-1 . CASRQPTAANSPLHF TGCGCCAGCAGACAACCGACAGCCGCAAATTCACCCCTCCACTTT
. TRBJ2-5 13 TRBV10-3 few CAISVYSQETQYF TGTGCCATCAGTGTGTACAGCCAAGAGACCCAGTACTTC
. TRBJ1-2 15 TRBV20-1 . CSAPIQGALNYGYTF TGCAGTGCCCCCATTCAGGGAGCCCTAAACTATGGCTACACCTTC
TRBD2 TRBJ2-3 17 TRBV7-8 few CASSPRALAGNTDTQYF TGTGCCAGCAGCCCCCGAGCACTAGCGGGTAACACAGATACGCAGTATTTT
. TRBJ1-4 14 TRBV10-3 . CAISDPTTNEKLFF TGTGCCATCAGTGACCCGACAACTAATGAAAAACTGTTTTTT
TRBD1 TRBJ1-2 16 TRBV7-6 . CASSLVPGQGAYGYTF TGTGCCAGCAGCTTAGTGCCGGGACAGGGAGCCTATGGCTACACCTTC
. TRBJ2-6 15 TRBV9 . CASSVEGGGANVLTF TGTGCCAGCAGCGTAGAAGGAGGGGGGGCCAACGTCCTGACTTTC
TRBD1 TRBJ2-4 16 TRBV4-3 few CASSQDSGQGADIQYF TGCGCCAGCAGCCAAGATTCGGGACAGGGGGCCGACATTCAGTACTTC
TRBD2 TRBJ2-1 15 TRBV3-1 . CASSQSTSGYNEQFF TGTGCCAGCAGCCAGTCGACTAGCGGCTACAATGAGCAGTTCTTC
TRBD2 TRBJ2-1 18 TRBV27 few CASSLASGRAPLNNEQFF TGTGCCAGCAGTTTAGCTAGCGGGAGGGCCCCCTTAAACAATGAGCAGTTCTTC
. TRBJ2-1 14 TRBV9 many CASSVLSSYNEQFF TGTGCCAGCAGCGTACTAAGCTCCTACAATGAGCAGTTCTTC
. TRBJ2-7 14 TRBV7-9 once CASSQAGAGAAQYF TGTGCCAGCAGTCAGGCAGGGGCCGGGGCGGCGCAGTACTTC